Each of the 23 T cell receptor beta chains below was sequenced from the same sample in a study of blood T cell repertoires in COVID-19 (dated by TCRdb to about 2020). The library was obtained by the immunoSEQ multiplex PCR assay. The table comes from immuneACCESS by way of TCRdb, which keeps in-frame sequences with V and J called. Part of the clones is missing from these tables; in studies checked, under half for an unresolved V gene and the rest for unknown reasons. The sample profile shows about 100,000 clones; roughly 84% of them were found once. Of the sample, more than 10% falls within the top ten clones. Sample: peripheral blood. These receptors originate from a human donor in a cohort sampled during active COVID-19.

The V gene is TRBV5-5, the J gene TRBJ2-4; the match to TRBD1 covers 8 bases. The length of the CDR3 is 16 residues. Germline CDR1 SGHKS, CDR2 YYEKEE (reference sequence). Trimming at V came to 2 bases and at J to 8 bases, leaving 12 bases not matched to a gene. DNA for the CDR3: TGTGCCAGCAGCTTCGGGGTGACAGGGGCTGGTGACATTCAGTACTTC. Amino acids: CASSFGVTGAGDIQYF.

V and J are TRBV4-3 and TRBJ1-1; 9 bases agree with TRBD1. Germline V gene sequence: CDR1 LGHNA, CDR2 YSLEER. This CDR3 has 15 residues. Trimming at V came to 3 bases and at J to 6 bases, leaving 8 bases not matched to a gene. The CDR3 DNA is TGCGCCAGCAGCCAGAATAACAGGGGGCTGGCTGAAGCTTTCTTT. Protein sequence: CASSQNNRGLAEAFF.

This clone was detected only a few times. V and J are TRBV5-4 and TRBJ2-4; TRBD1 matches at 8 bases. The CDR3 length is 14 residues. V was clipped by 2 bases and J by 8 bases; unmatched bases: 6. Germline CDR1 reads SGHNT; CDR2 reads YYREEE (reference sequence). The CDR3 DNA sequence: TGTGCCAGCAGCTTCACAACAGGGGGTGACATTCAGTACTTC. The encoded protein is CASSFTTGGDIQYF.

The CDR3 DNA reads TGTGCCAGCAGCTTAACTAGCGGGCTCTACGAGCAGTACTTC. This sequence encodes CASSLTSGLYEQYF. This chain uses TRBV7-8 with TRBJ2-7; 9 nucleotides match TRBD2. Germline V CDR1 and CDR2: SGHVS, FQNEAQ. The CDR3 sequence is 14 residues long. With 2 bases clipped from V and 3 bases from J, the junction kept 2 bases outside the gene matches.

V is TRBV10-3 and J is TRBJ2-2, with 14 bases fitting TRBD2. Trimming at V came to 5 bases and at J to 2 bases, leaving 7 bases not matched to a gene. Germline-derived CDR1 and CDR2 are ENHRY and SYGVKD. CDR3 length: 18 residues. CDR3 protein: CAISHGTSGSLNTGELFF. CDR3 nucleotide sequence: TGTGCCATCAGTCACGGGACTAGCGGGAGCCTCAACACCGGGGAGCTGTTTTTT.

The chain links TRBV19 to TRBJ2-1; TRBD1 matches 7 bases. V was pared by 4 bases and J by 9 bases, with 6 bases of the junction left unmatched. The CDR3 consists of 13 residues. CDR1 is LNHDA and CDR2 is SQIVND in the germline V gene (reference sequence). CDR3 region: CASSSTGDGEQFF. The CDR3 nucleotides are TGTGCCAGTAGTAGCACAGGGGATGGTGAGCAGTTCTTC. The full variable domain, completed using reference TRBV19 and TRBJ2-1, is DGGITQSPKYLFRKEGQNVTLSCEQNLNHDAMYWYRQDPGQGLRLIYYSQIVNDFQKGDIAEGYSVSREKKESFPLTVTSAQKNPTAFYLCASSSTGDGEQFFGPGTRLTVL.

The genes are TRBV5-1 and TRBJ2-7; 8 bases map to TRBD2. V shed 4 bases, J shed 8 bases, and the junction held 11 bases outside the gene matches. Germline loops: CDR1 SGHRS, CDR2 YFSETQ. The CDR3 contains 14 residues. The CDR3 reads CASSMGTRGGKQYF. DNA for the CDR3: TGCGCCAGCAGCATGGGGACTAGAGGTGGCAAGCAGTACTTC.

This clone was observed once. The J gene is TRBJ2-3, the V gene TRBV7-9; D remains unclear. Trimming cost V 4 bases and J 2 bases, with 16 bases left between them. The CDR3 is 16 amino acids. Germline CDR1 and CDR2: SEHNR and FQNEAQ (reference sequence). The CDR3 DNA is TGTGCCAGCAGCTCCCCGTCCCCTAGGAACACAGATACGCAGTATTTT. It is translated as CASSSPSPRNTDTQYF.

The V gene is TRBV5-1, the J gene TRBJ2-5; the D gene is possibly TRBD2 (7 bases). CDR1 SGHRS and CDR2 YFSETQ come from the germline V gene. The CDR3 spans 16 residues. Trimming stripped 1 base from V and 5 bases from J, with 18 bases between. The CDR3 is CASSLNPGGGGETQYF. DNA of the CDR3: TGCGCCAGCAGCTTGAACCCAGGAGGCGGGGGCGAGACCCAGTACTTC.

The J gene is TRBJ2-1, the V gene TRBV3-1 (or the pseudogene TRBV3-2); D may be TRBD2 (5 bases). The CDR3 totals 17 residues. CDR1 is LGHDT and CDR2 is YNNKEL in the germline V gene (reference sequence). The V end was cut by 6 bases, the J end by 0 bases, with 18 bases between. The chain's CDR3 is CASSPTLTTSSYNEQFF. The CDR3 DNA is TGTGCCAGCAGTCCCACACTGACCACTAGCTCCTACAATGAGCAGTTCTTC.

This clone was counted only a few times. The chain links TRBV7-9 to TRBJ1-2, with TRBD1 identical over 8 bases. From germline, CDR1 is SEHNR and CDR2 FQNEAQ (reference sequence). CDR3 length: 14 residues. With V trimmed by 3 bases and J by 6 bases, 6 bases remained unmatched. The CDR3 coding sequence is TGTGCCAGCAGCTTCCCGTCAGGGGGCGATGGCTACACCTTC. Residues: CASSFPSGGDGYTF.

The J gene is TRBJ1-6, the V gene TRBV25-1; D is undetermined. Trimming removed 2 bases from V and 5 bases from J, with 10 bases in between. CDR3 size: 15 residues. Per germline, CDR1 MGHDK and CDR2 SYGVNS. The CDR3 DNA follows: TGTGCCAGCAGTGAAATATCAACAGATAATTCACCCCTCCACTTT. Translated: CASSEISTDNSPLHF.

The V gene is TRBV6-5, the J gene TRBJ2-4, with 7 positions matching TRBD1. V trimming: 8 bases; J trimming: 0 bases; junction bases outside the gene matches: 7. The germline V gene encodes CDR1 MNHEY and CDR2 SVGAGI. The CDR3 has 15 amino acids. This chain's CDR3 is CASENTGAAKNIQYF. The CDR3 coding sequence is TGTGCCAGCGAAAACACAGGGGCAGCCAAAAACATTCAGTACTTC.

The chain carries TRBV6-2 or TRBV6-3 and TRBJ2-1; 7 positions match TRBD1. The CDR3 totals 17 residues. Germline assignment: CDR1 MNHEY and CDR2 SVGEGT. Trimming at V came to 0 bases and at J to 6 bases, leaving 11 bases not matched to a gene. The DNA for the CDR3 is TGTGCCAGCAGTTACTCCCCGGACAGGTGGTCGGGCAATGAGCAGTTCTTC. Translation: CASSYSPDRWSGNEQFF.

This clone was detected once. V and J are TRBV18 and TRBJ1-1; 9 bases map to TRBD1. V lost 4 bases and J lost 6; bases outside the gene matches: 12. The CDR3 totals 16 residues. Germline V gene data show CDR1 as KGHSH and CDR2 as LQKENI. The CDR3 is CASSRFQQGAGAEAFF. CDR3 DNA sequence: TGTGCCAGCTCACGATTTCAACAGGGGGCAGGAGCTGAAGCTTTCTTT.

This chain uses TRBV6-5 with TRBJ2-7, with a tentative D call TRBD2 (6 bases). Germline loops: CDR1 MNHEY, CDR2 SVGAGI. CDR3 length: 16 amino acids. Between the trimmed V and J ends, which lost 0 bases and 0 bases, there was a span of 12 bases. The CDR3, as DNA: TGTGCCAGCAGTTACTCGTTCCGGACTAACTCCTACGAGCAGTACTTC. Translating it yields CASSYSFRTNSYEQYF.

The CDR3 coding sequence is TGTGCCAGTAGTAATGGACAGGGGGCGCTTGGGGCCAACGTCCTGACTTTC. Protein product: CASSNGQGALGANVLTF. The rearrangement joins TRBV19 to TRBJ2-6; 11 nucleotides align to TRBD1. Germline V gives CDR1 LNHDA, CDR2 SQIVND (reference sequence). CDR3 length: 17 amino acids. J was trimmed by 3 bases and V by 4 bases; bases with no gene match: 5.

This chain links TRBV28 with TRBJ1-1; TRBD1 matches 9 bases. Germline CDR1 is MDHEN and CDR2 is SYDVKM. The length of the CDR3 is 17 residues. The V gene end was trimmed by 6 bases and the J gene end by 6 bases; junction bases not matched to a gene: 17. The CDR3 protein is CASSPIQGQGVWAEAFF. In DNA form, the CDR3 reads TGTGCCAGCAGCCCTATTCAGGGACAGGGTGTTTGGGCTGAAGCTTTCTTT.

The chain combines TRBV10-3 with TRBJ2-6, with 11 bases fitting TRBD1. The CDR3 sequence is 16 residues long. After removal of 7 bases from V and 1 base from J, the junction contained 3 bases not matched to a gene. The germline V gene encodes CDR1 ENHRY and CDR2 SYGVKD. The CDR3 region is CAIKGTGGSGANVLTF. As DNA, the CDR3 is TGTGCCATCAAGGGGACAGGGGGATCTGGGGCCAACGTCCTGACTTTC.

This CDR3 reads CASALGGWEAKNIQYF. The CDR3 nucleotides read TGTGCTAGTGCCTTGGGGGGGTGGGAAGCCAAAAACATTCAGTACTTC. The chain links TRBV12-5 to TRBJ2-4; 7 bases fit TRBD2. Trimming removed 7 bases from V and 0 bases from J; junction bases left unmatched: 9. The CDR3 loop spans 16 amino acids. Germline V lookup: CDR1 LGHNT, CDR2 FRNRAP.

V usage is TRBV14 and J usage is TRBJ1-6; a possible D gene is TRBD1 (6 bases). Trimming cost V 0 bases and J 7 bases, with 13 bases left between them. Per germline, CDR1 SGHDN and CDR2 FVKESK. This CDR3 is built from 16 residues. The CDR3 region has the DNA TGTGCCAGCAGCCAAGACAGCGCAGGGGCGAATTCACCCCTCCACTTT. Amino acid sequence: CASSQDSAGANSPLHF.

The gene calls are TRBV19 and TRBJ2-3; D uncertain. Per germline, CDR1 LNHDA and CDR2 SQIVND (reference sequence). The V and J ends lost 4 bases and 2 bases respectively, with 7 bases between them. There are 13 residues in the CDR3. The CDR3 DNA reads TGTGCCAGTAGTACTACAGCCACAGATACGCAGTATTTT. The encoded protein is CASSTTATDTQYF.

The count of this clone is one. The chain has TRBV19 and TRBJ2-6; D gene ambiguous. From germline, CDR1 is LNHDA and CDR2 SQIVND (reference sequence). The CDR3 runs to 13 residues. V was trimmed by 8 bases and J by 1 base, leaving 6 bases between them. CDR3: CASRVSGANVLTF. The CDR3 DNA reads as TGTGCCAGTCGGGTTTCTGGGGCCAACGTCCTGACTTTC.